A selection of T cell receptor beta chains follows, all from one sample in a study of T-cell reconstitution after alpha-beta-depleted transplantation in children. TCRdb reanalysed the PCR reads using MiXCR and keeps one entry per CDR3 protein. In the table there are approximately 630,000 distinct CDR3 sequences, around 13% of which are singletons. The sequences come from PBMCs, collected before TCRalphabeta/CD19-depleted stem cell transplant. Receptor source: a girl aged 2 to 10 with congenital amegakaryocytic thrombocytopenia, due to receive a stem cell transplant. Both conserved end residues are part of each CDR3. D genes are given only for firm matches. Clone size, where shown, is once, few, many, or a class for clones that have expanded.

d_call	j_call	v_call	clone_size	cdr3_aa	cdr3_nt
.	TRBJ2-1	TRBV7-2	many	CASSFRTRNEQFF	TGTGCCAGCAGCTTTCGTACACGCAATGAGCAGTTCTTC
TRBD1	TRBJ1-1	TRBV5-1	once	CASSWTGTEASF	TGCGCCAGCAGCTGGACAGGGACTGAAGCTTCCTTT
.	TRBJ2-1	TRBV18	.	CASSPPSGMDYNEQFF	TGTGCCAGCTCACCACCGTCCGGGATGGACTACAATGAGCAGTTCTTC
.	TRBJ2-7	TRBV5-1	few	CASSLRYSWDEQYF	TGCGCCAGCAGCTTGCGGTACAGTTGGGACGAGCAGTACTTC
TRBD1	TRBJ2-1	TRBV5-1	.	CASSLRDRDVDEQFF	TGCGCCAGCAGCCTCCGGGACAGGGATGTAGATGAGCAGTTCTTC
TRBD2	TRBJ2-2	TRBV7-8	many	CASSLARLAAVAGELFF	TGTGCCAGCAGCTTAGCGAGGCTAGCGGCTGTCGCCGGGGAGCTGTTTTTT
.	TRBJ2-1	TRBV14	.	CVSSQRGTYNEQFF	TGTGTCAGCAGCCAACGGGGGACCTACAATGAGCAGTTCTTC
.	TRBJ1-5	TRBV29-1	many	CSVEDHRGSRGSTSNQPQHF	TGCAGCGTTGAAGATCATAGGGGAAGTAGGGGTTCGACTAGCAATCAGCCCCAGCATTTT
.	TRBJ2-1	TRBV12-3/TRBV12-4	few	CASSPTNLPVNEQFF	TGTGCCAGCAGCCCGACTAACCTCCCGGTCAATGAGCAGTTCTTC
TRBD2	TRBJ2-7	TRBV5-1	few	CASSLGGLAGVHEQYF	TGCGCCAGCAGCTTGGGGGGACTAGCGGGAGTCCACGAGCAGTACTTC
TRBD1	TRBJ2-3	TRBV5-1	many	CASSLLRQGSDTQYF	TGCGCCAGCAGCTTGTTGAGACAGGGATCAGATACGCAGTATTTT
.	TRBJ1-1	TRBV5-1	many	CASSFRNTEAFF	TGCGCCAGCAGCTTCCGTAACACTGAAGCTTTCTTT
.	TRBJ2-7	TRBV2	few	CATLDTSYEQYF	TGTGCCACTCTAGACACTTCCTACGAGCAGTACTTC
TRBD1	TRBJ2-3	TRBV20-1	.	CCARDLFGDSVLGTQYF	TGCTGTGCTAGAGATCTCTTCGGGGACAGTGTCCTCGGCACGCAGTATTTT
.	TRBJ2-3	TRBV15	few	CATSRRQKRTDTQYF	TGTGCCACCAGCCGTCGACAGAAACGCACAGATACGCAGTATTTT
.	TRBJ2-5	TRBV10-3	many	CATSFVGQETQYF	TGTGCCACATCGTTTGTCGGTCAAGAGACCCAGTACTTC
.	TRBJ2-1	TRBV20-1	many	CSARALRDKYNEQFF	TGCAGTGCTAGGGCCCTCCGGGACAAGTACAATGAGCAGTTCTTC
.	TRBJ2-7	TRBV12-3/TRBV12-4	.	CASSYTHRPLRYEQYF	TGTGCCAGCAGTTACACTCACAGACCGCTACGATACGAGCAGTACTTC
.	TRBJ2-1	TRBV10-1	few	CASSVAGSNEQFF	TGCGCCAGCAGTGTTGCGGGATCAAATGAGCAGTTCTTC
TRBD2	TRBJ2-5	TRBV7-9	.	CASSRSGTVRETQYF	TGTGCCAGCAGCAGAAGCGGGACCGTTAGAGAGACCCAGTACTTC
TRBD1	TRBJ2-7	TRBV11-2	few	CASSRSSGQGFHEQYF	TGTGCCAGCAGCCGCTCGTCGGGACAGGGGTTCCACGAGCAGTACTTC
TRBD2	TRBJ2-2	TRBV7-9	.	CAIPREVGVTGELFF	TGTGCCATTCCCCGGGAGGTAGGGGTCACCGGGGAGCTGTTTTTT
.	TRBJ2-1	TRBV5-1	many	CASSLEGMRFDNEQFF	TGCGCCAGCAGCTTGGAGGGGATGAGGTTCGATAATGAGCAGTTCTTC
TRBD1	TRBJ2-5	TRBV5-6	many	CASSTGTGKQETQYF	TGTGCCAGCAGCACCGGGACAGGGAAACAAGAGACCCAGTACTTC
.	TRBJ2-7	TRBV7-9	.	CASSSGTTKTTIYEQYF	TGTGCCAGCAGCTCAGGGACAACGAAGACCACCATCTACGAGCAGTACTTC
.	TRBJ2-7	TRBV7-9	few	CASSLVPGLEQYF	TGTGCCAGCAGCTTAGTTCCGGGGCTCGAGCAGTACTTC
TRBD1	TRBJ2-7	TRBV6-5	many	CASSPRTGNSYF	TGTGCCAGCAGCCCCCGGACAGGGAATTCGTACTTC
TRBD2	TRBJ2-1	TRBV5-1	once	CASSLDAGGLADNEQFF	TGCGCCAGCAGCTTGGATGCCGGGGGACTAGCGGACAATGAGCAGTTCTTC
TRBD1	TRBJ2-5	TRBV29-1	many	CSVLQGLVETQYF	TGCAGCGTCCTACAGGGGTTGGTGGAGACCCAGTACTTC
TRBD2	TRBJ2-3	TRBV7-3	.	CASSTTSGANGDTQYF	TGTGCCAGCAGCACCACAAGCGGGGCCAACGGGGATACGCAGTATTTT
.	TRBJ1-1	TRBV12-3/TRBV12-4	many	CASSFGGLAGMKAFF	TGTGCCAGCAGTTTCGGGGGGCTGGCGGGGATGAAAGCTTTCTTT
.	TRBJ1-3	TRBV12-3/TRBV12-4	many	CASSLAAGGNTIYF	TGTGCCAGCAGTTTAGCCGCGGGAGGAAACACCATATATTTT
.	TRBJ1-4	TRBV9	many	CASSLTPDDNEKLFF	TGTGCCAGCAGCCTAACCCCGGACGATAATGAAAAACTGTTTTTT
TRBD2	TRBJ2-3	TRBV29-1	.	CSGRLAGGRFTDTQYF	TGCAGCGGACGACTAGCGGGAGGGAGGTTCACAGATACGCAGTATTTT
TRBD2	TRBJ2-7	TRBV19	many	CASSMGLAGLYEQYF	TGTGCCAGTAGTATGGGACTAGCGGGTCTCTACGAGCAGTACTTC
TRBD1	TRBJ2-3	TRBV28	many	CASSLGLGQQTDTQYF	TGTGCCAGCAGTTTAGGATTGGGACAGCAAACAGATACGCAGTATTTT
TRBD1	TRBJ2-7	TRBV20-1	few	CSAPGQGIHEQYF	TGCAGTGCCCCGGGACAGGGAATCCACGAGCAGTACTTC
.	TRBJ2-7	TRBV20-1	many	CSAGGAGRTYEQYF	TGCAGTGCTGGAGGGGCAGGGCGGACCTACGAGCAGTACTTC
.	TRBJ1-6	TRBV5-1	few	CASSPAQPDSPLHF	TGCGCCAGCAGCCCCGCTCAGCCAGATTCACCCCTCCACTTT
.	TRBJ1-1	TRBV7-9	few	CASSPGQKVEDTEAFF	TGTGCCAGCAGCCCTGGACAGAAGGTAGAGGACACTGAAGCTTTCTTT
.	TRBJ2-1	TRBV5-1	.	CASSLTDSYNEQFF	TGCGCCAGCAGCTTAACGGATTCCTACAATGAGCAGTTCTTC
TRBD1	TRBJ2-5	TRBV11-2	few	CASSLYGTGWTQYF	TGTGCCAGCAGCTTATATGGGACAGGGTGGACCCAGTACTTC
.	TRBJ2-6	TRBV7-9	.	CASFPRSGANVLTF	TGTGCCAGTTTCCCCCGCTCTGGGGCCAACGTCCTGACTTTC
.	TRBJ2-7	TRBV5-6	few	CASSYPGSSYEQYF	TGTGCCAGCAGCTACCCGGGAAGCTCCTACGAGCAGTACTTC
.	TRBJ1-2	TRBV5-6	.	CASSLGSVNYGYTF	TGTGCCAGCAGCTTGGGGTCAGTTAACTATGGCTACACCTTC
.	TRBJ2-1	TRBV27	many	CASSLAPYSSSYNEQFF	TGTGCCAGCAGTTTGGCCCCCTACAGTAGCTCCTACAATGAGCAGTTCTTC
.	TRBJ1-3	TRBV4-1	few	CASSQQGPGYGNTIYF	TGCGCCAGCAGCCAACAAGGTCCAGGGTATGGAAACACCATATATTTT
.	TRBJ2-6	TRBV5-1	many	CASSPYGGLGANVLTF	TGCGCCAGCAGCCCTTATGGGGGGCTTGGGGCCAACGTCCTGACTTTC
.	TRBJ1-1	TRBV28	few	CASNTGTAMNTEAFF	TGTGCCAGCAATACCGGGACGGCAATGAACACTGAAGCTTTCTTT
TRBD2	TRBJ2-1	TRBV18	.	CASSTSGEYNEQFF	TGTGCCAGCTCAACTAGCGGGGAGTACAATGAGCAGTTCTTC
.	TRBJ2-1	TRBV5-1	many	CASSLPYNEQFF	TGCGCCAGCAGCTTGCCGTACAATGAGCAGTTCTTC
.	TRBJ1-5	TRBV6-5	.	CASSYGGQGPQHF	TGTGCCAGCAGTTACGGCGGTCAGGGACCCCAGCATTTT
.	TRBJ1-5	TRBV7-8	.	CASSNDRPSPQHF	TGTGCCAGCAGCAACGACAGGCCCAGCCCCCAGCATTTT
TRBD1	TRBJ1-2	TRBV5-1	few	CASRPTGGADYGYTF	TGCGCCAGCAGACCCACAGGGGGCGCAGACTATGGCTACACCTTC
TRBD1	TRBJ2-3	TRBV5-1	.	CASWPGQATDTQYF	TGCGCCAGCTGGCCGGGACAGGCGACAGATACGCAGTATTTT
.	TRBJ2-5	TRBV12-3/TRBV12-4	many	CASKYSKQETQYF	TGTGCCAGCAAGTACAGTAAACAAGAGACCCAGTACTTC
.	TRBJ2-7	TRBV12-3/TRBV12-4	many	CASSIAYEQYF	TGTGCCAGCAGCATCGCTTACGAGCAGTACTTC
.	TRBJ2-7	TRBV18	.	CASSNPGDGYEQYF	TGTGCCAGCTCAAACCCGGGCGATGGCTACGAGCAGTACTTC